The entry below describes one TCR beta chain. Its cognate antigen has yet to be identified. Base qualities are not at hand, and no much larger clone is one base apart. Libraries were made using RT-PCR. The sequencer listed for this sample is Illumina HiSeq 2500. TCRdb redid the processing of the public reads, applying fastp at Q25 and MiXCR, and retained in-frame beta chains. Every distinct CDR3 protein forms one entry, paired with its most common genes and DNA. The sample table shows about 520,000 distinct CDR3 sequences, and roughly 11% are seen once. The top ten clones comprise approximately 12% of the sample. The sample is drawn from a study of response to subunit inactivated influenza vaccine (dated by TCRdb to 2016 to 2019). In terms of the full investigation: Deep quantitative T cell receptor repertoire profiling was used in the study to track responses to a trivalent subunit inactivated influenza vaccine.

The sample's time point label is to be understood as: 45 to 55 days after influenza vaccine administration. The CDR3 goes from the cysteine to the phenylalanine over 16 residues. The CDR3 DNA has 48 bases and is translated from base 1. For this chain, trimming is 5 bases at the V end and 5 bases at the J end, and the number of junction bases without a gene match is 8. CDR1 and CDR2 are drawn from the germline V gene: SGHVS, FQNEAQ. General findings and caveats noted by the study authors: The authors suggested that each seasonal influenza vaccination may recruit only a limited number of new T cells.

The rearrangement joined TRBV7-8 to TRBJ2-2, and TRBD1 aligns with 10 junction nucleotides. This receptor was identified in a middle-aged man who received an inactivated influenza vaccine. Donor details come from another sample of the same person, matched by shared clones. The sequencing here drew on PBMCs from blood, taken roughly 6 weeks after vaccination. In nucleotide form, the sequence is TGTGCCAGCAGCCTAATGACAGGGGGCGGAACCGGGGAGCTGTTTTTT. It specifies CASSLMTGGGTGELFF.